Below are 31 T cell receptor beta chains sequenced from a single sample in a study of cytomegalovirus exposure and HLA in healthy donors. This PCR relied on a set of 60 Vbeta primers and 13 Jbeta primers. The method was immunoSEQ multiplex PCR; TCRdb's version includes in-frame clones alone and lacks a portion of them. This sample has 120,000 to 150,000 clones, with over 75% found just once. Sample: PBMCs. These TCRs come from a male donor in good health and CMV-seronegative.

The chain links TRBV9 to TRBJ1-1, with 8 bases matching TRBD1. The trim removed 4 bases at V and 1 base at J, leaving 6 bases unmatched. This CDR3 is built from 15 residues. Germline V gene data show CDR1 as SGDLS and CDR2 as YYNGEE. The CDR3 here is CASSSRTGRNTEAFF. The CDR3 coding sequence is TGTGCCAGCAGCTCCAGGACAGGGAGGAACACTGAAGCTTTCTTT.

The chain carries TRBV4-2 and TRBJ2-6, with D hard to call. Trimming cost V 4 bases and J 0 bases, with 10 bases left between them. This CDR3 region has 16 residues. Germline V gene data show CDR1 as LGHNA and CDR2 as YNFKEQ. CDR3 loop: CASSPLHPSGANVLTF. The CDR3 DNA reads as TGTGCCAGCAGCCCACTCCACCCCTCTGGGGCCAACGTCCTGACTTTC.

The chain joins TRBV6-6 to TRBJ1-5, with a tentative D call TRBD1 (5 bases). V was trimmed by 2 bases and J by 9 bases, leaving 14 bases between them. Germline V gene lookup returns CDR1 MNHNY and CDR2 SVGAGI (reference sequence). The CDR3 spans 14 residues. The CDR3: CASSYPDQGPPQHF. CDR3 sequence (DNA): TGTGCCAGCAGTTACCCAGACCAGGGTCCGCCCCAGCATTTT.

The rearrangement joins TRBV19 to TRBJ2-1, with 13 bases identical to TRBD2. CDR1 and CDR2 from the germline V gene are LNHDA and SQIVND (reference sequence). The CDR3 consists of 15 residues. The V segment lost 5 bases and the J segment 4 bases; nucleotides outside the gene matches: 2. CDR3 sequence: CASSAGLAGYNEQFF. Here the CDR3 DNA reads TGTGCCAGTAGTGCGGGACTAGCGGGGTACAATGAGCAGTTCTTC.

The J gene is TRBJ2-7, the V gene TRBV19; tentative D call: TRBD2 (5 bases). The CDR3 has 15 residues. From germline, CDR1 is LNHDA and CDR2 SQIVND (reference sequence). V was pared by 5 bases and J by 3 bases, with 17 bases between. This chain's CDR3 is CASSPIAGGNYEQYF. Here the CDR3 DNA reads TGTGCCAGTAGTCCCATTGCCGGAGGAAACTACGAGCAGTACTTC.

The chain joins TRBV6-5 to TRBJ2-5, with unresolved D. Trimming removed 8 bases from V and 5 bases from J, with 15 bases in between. The CDR3 has 13 amino acids. CDR1 MNHEY and CDR2 SVGAGI come from the germline V gene. CDR3 in DNA: TGTGCCAGCGGCGCGCGTCAGGTGGAGACCCAGTACTTC. This encodes CASGARQVETQYF.

This rearrangement joins TRBV6-6 to TRBJ2-2; 8 nucleotides align to TRBD2. Germline values: CDR1 MNHNY, CDR2 SVGAGI (reference sequence). The CDR3 runs to 16 residues. With V trimmed by 4 bases and J by 4 bases, 8 bases remained unmatched. The CDR3 loop reads CASSFSAGDGTGELFF. The CDR3 bases are TGTGCCAGCAGTTTCTCAGCGGGAGATGGCACCGGGGAGCTGTTTTTT.

The chain carries TRBV9 and TRBJ1-1; D is undetermined. Trimming cost V 6 bases and J 4 bases, with 22 bases left between them. The germline V gene has CDR1 SGDLS and CDR2 YYNGEE. This CDR3 is built from 16 residues. The CDR3 region has the DNA TGTGCCAGCACTTCCGCCCCGGCGGGAGGGTCCACTGAAGCTTTCTTT. It encodes CASTSAPAGGSTEAFF. Using reference TRBV9 and TRBJ1-1 for the parts outside the CDR3, the full variable domain is DSGVTQTPKHLITATGQRVTLRCSPRSGDLSVYWYQQSLDQGLQFLIQYYNGEERAKGNILERFSAQQFPDLHSELNLSSLELGDSALYFCASTSAPAGGSTEAFFGQGTRLTVV.

This clone turned up a few times. CDR3 DNA sequence: TGTGCCTGGAGTGTACAGAAGGGGGGGACCAATCAGCCCCAGCATTTT. This encodes CAWSVQKGGTNQPQHF. V usage is TRBV30 and J usage is TRBJ1-5; D may be TRBD1 (6 bases). Between the trimmed V and J ends, which lost 0 bases and 3 bases, there was a span of 15 bases. The CDR3 is 16 residues long. Germline CDR1 is GTSNPN and CDR2 is SVGIG (reference sequence).

Notes on this clone: The same CDR3 can be traced to other DNA sequences in this sample. The V and J genes are TRBV5-1 and TRBJ1-2; no clear D gene. The V and J ends lost 0 bases and 2 bases respectively, with 8 bases between them. Germline assignment: CDR1 SGHRS and CDR2 YFSETQ. The length of the CDR3 is 14 residues. The CDR3 region is CASSLGPGNYGYTF. In nucleotides, the CDR3 is TGCGCCAGCAGCTTGGGTCCAGGCAACTATGGCTACACCTTC.

This chain connects TRBV5-1 to TRBJ1-4; D is uncertain. The CDR3 has 15 amino acids. Trimming stripped 5 bases from V and 5 bases from J, with 16 bases between. CDR1 and CDR2 from the germline V gene are SGHRS and YFSETQ. DNA for the CDR3: TGCGCCAGCAGTAACACGGGAGTAAAGAATGAAAAACTGTTTTTT. Protein sequence: CASSNTGVKNEKLFF. Looking up the rest from reference TRBV5-1 and TRBJ1-4 gives the full variable domain: KAGVTQTPRYLIKTRGQQVTLSCSPISGHRSVSWYQQTPGQGLQFLFEYFSETQRNKGNFPGRFSGRQFSNSRSEMNVSTLELGDSALYLCASSNTGVKNEKLFFGSGTQLSVL.

V and J are TRBV4-3 and TRBJ1-4; TRBD1 agrees at 8 bases. With V trimmed by 0 bases and J by 7 bases, 7 bases remained unmatched. In germline, CDR1 is LGHNA, CDR2 YSLEER. This CDR3 has 16 residues. The CDR3 spells CASSQDRTGFGEKLFF. In nucleotides, the CDR3 is TGCGCCAGCAGCCAAGATAGGACAGGGTTTGGTGAAAAACTGTTTTTT.

This clone was detected only a few times. The chain recombines TRBV27 with TRBJ1-2; D not resolved. This CDR3 region has 14 residues. Trimming removed 5 bases at V and 0 bases at J, with 10 bases between. CDR1 MNHEY and CDR2 SMNVEV come from the germline V gene (reference sequence). CDR3 in amino acids: CASSPQISNYGYTF. Written as DNA, the CDR3 is TGTGCCAGCAGTCCCCAGATTTCTAACTATGGCTACACCTTC.

The V call is TRBV2, the J call TRBJ2-3; 8 bases align to TRBD1. Germline V CDR1 and CDR2: SNHLY, FYNNEI. CDR3 length: 16 amino acids. The V gene end was trimmed by 5 bases and the J gene end by 2 bases; junction bases not matched to a gene: 9. The CDR3 coding sequence is TGTGCCAGCAGTAACCTTAGGACAGGGAACACAGATACGCAGTATTTT. Its protein product is CASSNLRTGNTDTQYF.

V and J are TRBV7-9 and TRBJ2-7, with TRBD2 as a possible D gene (5 bases). V was cut by 5 bases and J by 6 bases, with 11 bases left in between. Germline CDR1 is SEHNR and CDR2 is FQNEAQ (reference sequence). The CDR3 totals 12 residues. DNA for the CDR3: TGTGCCAGCAGCAACCCTAGCCCCGAGCAGTACTTC. It translates to CASSNPSPEQYF.

CDR3 sequence reads: CASSLMLTGFAGELFF. The CDR3 DNA is TGTGCCAGCAGCTTAATGCTAACAGGGTTTGCCGGGGAGCTGTTTTTT. The chain couples TRBV11-3 to TRBJ2-2; TRBD1 is a possible D gene (6 bases). The V gene lost 2 bases and the J gene lost 6 bases, with 16 bases spanning the gap. Germline loops: CDR1 SGHNT, CDR2 YENEEA. The CDR3 totals 16 residues.

This clone has a handful of counts. The V and J genes are TRBV30 and TRBJ1-4; D is unclear. The germline V and J ends were trimmed by 7 bases and 8 bases, with 20 bases remaining between them. Germline V gives CDR1 GTSNPN, CDR2 SVGIG (reference sequence). The CDR3 has 14 residues. Here the CDR3 reads CASSLTWLKEKLFF. In nucleotides, the CDR3 is TGTGCCTCGAGCCTGACATGGTTAAAGGAAAAACTGTTTTTT.

The V call is TRBV14, the J call TRBJ2-1; tentatively, D is TRBD2 (6 bases). The V end was cut by 0 bases, the J end by 1 base, with 13 bases between. Germline V lookup: CDR1 SGHDN, CDR2 FVKESK. The CDR3 spans 17 residues. The CDR3 DNA sequence: TGTGCCAGCAGCCAAGACCCCTTTGGGGGGTCCTACAATGAGCAGTTCTTC. Amino acids: CASSQDPFGGSYNEQFF.

This chain joins TRBV6-1 and TRBJ1-3; tentative D call: TRBD1 (5 bases). There are 15 residues in the CDR3. The germline V gene encodes CDR1 MNHNS and CDR2 SASEGT. Trimming stripped 6 bases from V and 2 bases from J, with 14 bases between. CDR3: CASSASGNTGNTIYF. For the CDR3, the DNA is TGTGCCAGCAGCGCATCAGGGAATACTGGAAACACCATATATTTT.

The chain carries TRBV7-2 and TRBJ2-7; 9 positions agree with TRBD2. The CDR3 consists of 16 residues. Germline lookup yields CDR1 SGHTA and CDR2 FQGNSA. The trim removed 2 bases at V and 1 base at J, leaving 6 bases unmatched. CDR3 protein: CASSLTPSGISYEQYF. CDR3 nucleotide sequence: TGTGCCAGCAGCTTAACGCCTAGCGGGATTTCCTACGAGCAGTACTTC.

This clone occurred once. The chain is built from TRBV2 and TRBJ2-7, with 8 nucleotides matching TRBD1. CDR3 length equals 15 residues. The V segment lost 8 bases and the J segment 4 bases; nucleotides outside the gene matches: 13. Germline CDR1 SNHLY, CDR2 FYNNEI. CDR3 amino acids: CASGEGTGSFYEQYF. Here the CDR3 DNA reads TGTGCCAGCGGGGAAGGGACAGGTTCTTTTTACGAGCAGTACTTC.

The chain recombines TRBV4-1 with TRBJ1-6, with TRBD1 identical over 11 bases. Germline V gene data show CDR1 as MGHRA and CDR2 as YSYEKL. The CDR3 extends over 16 amino acids. Germline trimming cut 1 base from V and 8 bases from J; bases unmatched to any gene: 4. The CDR3 here is CASSQGPGQGDSPLHF. DNA for the CDR3: TGCGCCAGCAGCCAAGGTCCGGGACAGGGGGATTCACCCCTCCACTTT.

The rearrangement uses TRBV2 and TRBJ2-5, with 7 bases fitting TRBD1. This CDR3 has 15 amino acids. After removal of 4 bases from V and 5 bases from J, the junction contained 10 bases not matched to a gene. Germline assignment: CDR1 SNHLY and CDR2 FYNNEI. The CDR3 is CASSVGDSFYETQYF. CDR3 DNA: TGTGCCAGCAGTGTCGGGGACAGCTTCTATGAGACCCAGTACTTC.

The chain couples TRBV9 to TRBJ1-1, with D unresolved. V lost 3 bases, J lost 0 bases, and 12 bases lay in between. The germline gives CDR1 SGDLS, CDR2 YYNGEE. The CDR3 runs to 15 residues. The chain's CDR3 is CASSADGLMNTEAFF. The CDR3 bases are TGTGCCAGCAGCGCAGACGGACTTATGAACACTGAAGCTTTCTTT.

This chain connects TRBV14 to TRBJ2-5; 8 nucleotides align to TRBD2. The CDR3 is 15 amino acids. Germline CDR1 is SGHDN and CDR2 is FVKESK. The V and J ends lost 4 bases and 5 bases, in that order; junction bases with no gene match: 9. In nucleotides, the CDR3 is TGTGCCAGCAGCCCCGGACTAGCAGGGACGGAGACCCAGTACTTC. It translates to CASSPGLAGTETQYF.

V and J are TRBV6-6 and TRBJ2-7; TRBD1 matches at 9 bases. Per the germline V gene, CDR1 is MNHNY and CDR2 is SVGAGI (reference sequence). The CDR3 totals 15 residues. Trimming took 6 bases from V and 0 from J; bases not matched to a gene: 6. The CDR3 DNA reads as TGTGCCAGCAGACAGACAGGGGGTAGCTCCTACGAGCAGTACTTC. This encodes CASRQTGGSSYEQYF.

The rearrangement uses TRBV6-1 and TRBJ1-5; a possible D gene is TRBD1 (6 bases). V lost 6 bases and J 7 bases, leaving 13 bases between the germline ends. This CDR3 has 13 residues. Germline CDR1 and CDR2: MNHNS and SASEGT. This chain's CDR3 is CASRDSLGQPQHF. CDR3 coding DNA: TGTGCCAGCAGGGACAGTTTAGGGCAGCCCCAGCATTTT.

CDR3 in amino acids: CASSYSGHLSEAFF. CDR3 bases: TGTGCCAGCAGTTACTCGGGACACCTAAGCGAAGCTTTCTTT. The chain couples TRBV6-5 to TRBJ1-1; tentative D call: TRBD1 (6 bases). This CDR3 spans 14 amino acids. V lost 0 bases to trimming and J lost 8 bases, with 13 bases between them. CDR1 is MNHEY, CDR2 SVGAGI, per germline.

This clone came up once. The chain couples TRBV5-6 to TRBJ1-1; possibly TRBD1 for D (6 bases). V was clipped by 1 base and J by 7 bases, with 20 bases between them. Per germline, CDR1 SGHDT and CDR2 YYEEEE. The CDR3 has 16 residues. The CDR3 DNA reads TGTGCCAGCAGCTTGACCTCTACAGGGCATTGGGGTGAAGCTTTCTTT. Its translation is CASSLTSTGHWGEAFF.

CDR3 nucleotides: TGTGCCAGCAGCTTTACTAGCGGCGCAGATACGCAGTATTTT. It specifies CASSFTSGADTQYF. The rearrangement joins TRBV14 to TRBJ2-3; 8 positions agree with TRBD2. Germline V lookup: CDR1 SGHDN, CDR2 FVKESK. With 5 bases clipped from V and 4 bases from J, the junction kept 5 bases outside the gene matches. This CDR3 region has 14 residues. Complete variable domain (other parts from reference TRBV14 and TRBJ2-3): EAGVTQFPSHSVIEKGQTVTLRCDPISGHDNLYWYRRVMGKEIKFLLHFVKESKQDESGMPNNRFLAERTGGTYSTLKVQPAELEDSGVYFCASSFTSGADTQYFGPGTRLTVL.

About this clone: A read error may account for a junction end that differs from germline. The chain is built from TRBV5-4 and TRBJ1-5; no clear D gene. Germline V CDR1 and CDR2: SGHNT, YYREEE (reference sequence). The CDR3 is 12 amino acids. CDR3 protein: CASSPRTYSKGF. The DNA of the CDR3 is TGTGCCAGCAGCCCAAGGACTTACTCCAAAGGTTTT.